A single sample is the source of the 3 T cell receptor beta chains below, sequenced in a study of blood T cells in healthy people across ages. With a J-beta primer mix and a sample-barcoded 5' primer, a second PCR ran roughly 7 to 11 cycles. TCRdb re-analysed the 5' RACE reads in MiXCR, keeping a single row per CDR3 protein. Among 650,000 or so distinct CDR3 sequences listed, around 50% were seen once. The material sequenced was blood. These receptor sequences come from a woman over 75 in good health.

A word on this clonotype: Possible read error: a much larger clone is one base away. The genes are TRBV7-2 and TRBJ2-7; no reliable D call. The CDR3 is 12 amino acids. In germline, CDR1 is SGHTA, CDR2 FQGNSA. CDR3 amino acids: CANSFAWGEQYF. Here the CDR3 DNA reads TGTGCCAACAGCTTTGCCTGGGGCGAGCAGTACTTC.

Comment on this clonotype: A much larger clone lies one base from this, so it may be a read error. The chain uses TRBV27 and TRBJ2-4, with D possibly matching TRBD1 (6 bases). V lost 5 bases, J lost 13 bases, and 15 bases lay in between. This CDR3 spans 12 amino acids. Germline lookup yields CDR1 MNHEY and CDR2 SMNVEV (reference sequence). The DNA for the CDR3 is TGTGCCAGCAGTATCAAACAGGGCCACCAGTACTTC. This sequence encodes CASSIKQGHQYF.

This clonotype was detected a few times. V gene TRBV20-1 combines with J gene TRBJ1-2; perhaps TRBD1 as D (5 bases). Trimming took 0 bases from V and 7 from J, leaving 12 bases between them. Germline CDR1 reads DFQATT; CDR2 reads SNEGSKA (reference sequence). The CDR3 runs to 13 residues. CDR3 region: CSARDRQGCGYTF. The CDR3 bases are TGCAGTGCTAGAGATCGGCAGGGATGTGGCTACACCTTC.